One and the same sample provided the 19 T cell receptor beta chains below, sequenced in a study of shared clonotypes between healthy human individuals. Produced via immunoSEQ multiplex PCR; TCRdb's table is partial and in-frame only. The sample comprises approximately 650,000 clones, about 95% of which are singletons, and 0.095% to 0.12% rests with the top ten. Naive-designated CD8 cells lacked CD45RO, were positively enriched for CCR7, and omitted terminally differentiated effector memory CD45RA+ cells. The sample was naive CD8+ T cells sorted from blood. The receptors were gathered from a woman aged 25 to 39 in good health.

V gene TRBV27 combines with J gene TRBJ2-1; D is undetermined. The V end was cut by 1 base, the J end by 1 base, with 8 bases between. The CDR3 covers 15 residues. Germline-derived CDR1 and CDR2 are MNHEY and SMNVEV (reference sequence). CDR3 bases: TGTGCCAGCAGTTTATTCTGGAATTCCTACAATGAGCAGTTCTTC. Amino acid sequence: CASSLFWNSYNEQFF.

CDR3 loop: CASSPGGSSYNEQFF. The DNA for the CDR3 is TGTGCCAGCAGCCCAGGGGGCAGCTCCTACAATGAGCAGTTCTTC. The chain employs TRBV2 and TRBJ2-1; TRBD1 matches at 8 bases. Germline V gene data show CDR1 as SNHLY and CDR2 as FYNNEI. This CDR3 spans 15 amino acids. V shed 6 bases, J shed 0 bases, and the junction held 4 bases outside the gene matches.

V usage is TRBV10-3 and J usage is TRBJ2-5; no firm D call. V gave up 0 bases and J gave up 1 base, with 6 bases separating them. The CDR3 covers 14 residues. Germline V gene sequence: CDR1 ENHRY, CDR2 SYGVKD. The CDR3 spells CAISESGVQETQYF. CDR3 DNA sequence: TGTGCCATCAGTGAGTCTGGAGTCCAAGAGACCCAGTACTTC.

This chain links TRBV28 with TRBJ1-1, with D hard to call. In germline, CDR1 is MDHEN, CDR2 SYDVKM. The CDR3 covers 14 residues. The V end was cut by 6 bases, the J end by 2 bases, with 13 bases between. CDR3 residues: CASSLLLGNTEAFF. Written as DNA, the CDR3 is TGTGCCAGCAGCCTACTGTTGGGAAACACTGAAGCTTTCTTT.

The chain carries TRBV2 and TRBJ2-3; a possible D gene is TRBD1 (8 bases). Trimming cost V 2 bases and J 2 bases, with 14 bases left between them. The length of the CDR3 is 16 residues. CDR1 is SNHLY and CDR2 is FYNNEI in the germline V gene. CDR3 residues: CASSEIQGGTTDTQYF. In DNA form, the CDR3 reads TGTGCCAGCAGTGAAATACAGGGGGGGACCACAGATACGCAGTATTTT.

The CDR3 DNA follows: TGTGCCAGCAGCGCCGACCCTTACAATGAGCAGTTCTTC. This codes for CASSADPYNEQFF. J is TRBJ2-1 and V is TRBV9, with D hard to call. Per the germline V gene, CDR1 is SGDLS and CDR2 is YYNGEE. V was pared by 3 bases and J by 4 bases, with 8 bases between. The CDR3 loop spans 13 amino acids.

This chain joins TRBV28 and TRBJ2-7; 7 bases map to TRBD1. J gave up 3 bases and V 6 bases, and 8 bases lay outside the gene matches. The CDR3 length is 14 residues. Germline V lookup: CDR1 MDHEN, CDR2 SYDVKM. The DNA for the CDR3 is TGTGCCAGCAGGCCTCGACAGGGCATCTACGAGCAGTACTTC. Translated, it gives CASRPRQGIYEQYF.

This clone came up once. The chain employs TRBV4-1 and TRBJ1-5, with TRBD1 identical over 7 bases. The ends lost 3 bases at V and 4 bases at J; junction bases unmatched: 9. The CDR3 totals 16 residues. The germline V gene has CDR1 MGHRA and CDR2 YSYEKL. This chain's CDR3 is CASSQATGALNQPQHF. CDR3 bases: TGCGCCAGCAGCCAGGCAACAGGGGCCCTGAATCAGCCCCAGCATTTT.

V and J are TRBV5-4 and TRBJ2-1; possibly TRBD2 for D (5 bases). V dropped 3 bases and J dropped 0 bases, with 13 bases sitting between them. Looked up from germline, CDR1 is SGHNT and CDR2 is YYREEE (reference sequence). There are 16 residues in the CDR3. This chain's CDR3 is CASSSFSGNSYNEQFF. The CDR3 nucleotides read TGTGCCAGCAGCTCATTCAGCGGAAACTCCTACAATGAGCAGTTCTTC. Drawing the rest from reference TRBV5-4 and TRBJ2-1, the complete variable domain is ETGVTQSPTHLIKTRGQQVTLRCSSQSGHNTVSWYQQALGQGPQFIFQYYREEENGRGNFPPRFSGLQFPNYSSELNVNALELDDSALYLCASSSFSGNSYNEQFFGPGTRLTVL.

The V gene is TRBV7-6, the J gene TRBJ2-7; D remains ambiguous. Germline V lookup: CDR1 SGHVS, CDR2 FNYEAQ. Trimming removed 4 bases from V and 5 bases from J, with 9 bases in between. CDR3 size: 12 residues. Here the CDR3 reads CASSSTGHEQYF. CDR3 coding DNA: TGTGCCAGCAGCTCCACGGGTCACGAGCAGTACTTC.

The V call is TRBV27, the J call TRBJ2-3; 7 bases agree with TRBD1. Unmatched junction bases numbered 13, after V lost 4 bases and J lost 6 bases. CDR3 length: 16 amino acids. Looked up from germline, CDR1 is MNHEY and CDR2 is SMNVEV (reference sequence). The CDR3 spells CASSSGQSLIDDTQYF. CDR3 DNA: TGTGCCAGCAGTTCGGGACAGAGTTTGATCGATGATACGCAGTATTTT.

The chain joins TRBV7-9 to TRBJ2-5, with D perhaps matching TRBD1 (7 bases). This CDR3 is built from 16 residues. Germline loops: CDR1 SEHNR, CDR2 FQNEAQ (reference sequence). Trimming removed 6 bases at V and 0 bases at J, with 17 bases between. CDR3 nucleotide sequence: TGTGCCAGCAGGAGGGCGGAGGGGGCTTACCAAGAGACCCAGTACTTC. It encodes CASRRAEGAYQETQYF.

As to this clone: The sample carries other DNA sequences with the same CDR3. This chain connects TRBV7-9 to TRBJ2-7; D is unclear. V gave up 4 bases and J gave up 4 bases, with 8 bases separating them. From germline, CDR1 is SEHNR and CDR2 FQNEAQ (reference sequence). CDR3 length: 12 residues. This CDR3 reads CASSSPRYEQYF. The CDR3 nucleotides read TGTGCCAGCAGCTCCCCCCGGTACGAGCAGTACTTC.

The V gene is TRBV25-1, the J gene TRBJ2-3; D possibly corresponds to TRBD2 (6 bases). The CDR3 has 16 amino acids. Trimming cost V 1 base and J 7 bases, with 18 bases left between them. Germline-derived CDR1 and CDR2 are MGHDK and SYGVNS. The CDR3 spells CASSEFGRSLSHTQYF. The CDR3 region has the DNA TGTGCCAGCAGTGAATTTGGGAGGAGTCTGTCGCATACGCAGTATTTT.

This chain links TRBV27 with TRBJ2-5; perhaps D is TRBD1 or TRBD2 (5 bases each). TRBJ2-7 matches the DNA end more closely, so the J call is doubtful. The germline V gene has CDR1 MNHEY and CDR2 SMNVEV (reference sequence). CDR3 length: 14 amino acids. The CDR3 loop reads CASSFGQGGYEQYF. The CDR3 bases are TGTGCCAGCAGTTTCGGGCAGGGCGGGTACGAGCAGTACTTC.

This chain joins TRBV19 and TRBJ2-3, with D possibly being TRBD2 (5 bases). The CDR3 consists of 16 residues. Germline V gene sequence: CDR1 LNHDA, CDR2 SQIVND (reference sequence). V lost 3 bases and J lost 4, with 17 bases in between. The CDR3 sequence is CASSIIGIAGPDTQYF. The DNA for the CDR3 is TGTGCCAGTAGTATCATCGGGATAGCAGGCCCAGATACGCAGTATTTT.

The CDR3 reads CSVFSGRGYEQYF. CDR3 nucleotides: TGCAGCGTTTTTAGCGGGAGGGGATACGAGCAGTACTTC. The chain joins TRBV29-1 to TRBJ2-7; 11 bases match TRBD2. The junction had 4 bases not matched to a gene; V was cut back by 5 bases and J by 4 bases. Germline V CDR1 and CDR2: SQVTM, ANQGSEA. The CDR3 loop spans 13 amino acids.

The CDR3 sequence is CASIGGTREQYF. CDR3 sequence (DNA): TGTGCCAGTATAGGGGGTACTCGCGAGCAGTACTTC. The rearrangement uses TRBV2 and TRBJ2-7; D is perhaps TRBD1 (6 bases). CDR3 length: 12 residues. The germline V and J ends were trimmed by 9 bases and 6 bases, with 15 bases remaining between them. In germline, CDR1 is SNHLY, CDR2 FYNNEI.

The chain uses TRBV13 and TRBJ2-7, with D tentatively TRBD2 (6 bases). From germline, CDR1 is PRHDT and CDR2 FYEKMQ (reference sequence). Trimming removed 5 bases from V and 3 bases from J, with 17 bases in between. The CDR3 is 15 amino acids. The CDR3 bases are TGTGCCAGCAGCCCCCGGGACTTGAATGTCTACGAGCAGTACTTC. This gives the protein CASSPRDLNVYEQYF. Variable domain in full (rest from reference TRBV13 and TRBJ2-7): AAGVIQSPRHLIKEKRETATLKCYPIPRHDTVYWYQQGPGQDPQFLISFYEKMQSDKGSIPDRFSAQQFSDYHSELNMSSLELGDSALYFCASSPRDLNVYEQYFGPGTRLTVT.